These T cell receptor beta chains were read from a single sample in a study of shared clonotypes between healthy human individuals. Assay used: immunoSEQ multiplex PCR; TCRdb lists only in-frame clones, some missing. The sample gives about 650,000 clones, just under 97% of which show up once; 0.11% is in the top ten. Sequences were obtained from naive CD8+ T cells sorted from blood. The receptors were sampled from a woman aged 25 to 39 in good health. The CDR3 runs from the conserved cysteine through the conserved F or W.

V gene: TRBV18; CDR3 protein: CASSPPEGAYNEQFF
V gene: TRBV28; CDR3 protein: CASSLVGGTGNQPQHF
V gene: TRBV28; CDR3 protein: CASSPLLAGGRSYEQYF
V gene: TRBV5-8; CDR3 protein: CASSSFRRDEQYF
V gene: TRBV6-5; CDR3 protein: CASRTGQGNNQPQHF
V gene: TRBV6-5; CDR3 protein: CASSARDSSYNEQFF
V gene: TRBV2; CDR3 protein: CASSEPNDEKLFF
V gene: TRBV6-5; CDR3 protein: CASSFPAGGGLDEQFF
V gene: TRBV10-3; CDR3 protein: CAISEGWLAGESTGELFF
V gene: TRBV2; CDR3 protein: CASSEYGGIAKNIQYF
V gene: TRBV5-4; CDR3 protein: CASSLTSGKETQYF
V gene: TRBV29-1; CDR3 protein: CSVGGTYYEQYF
V gene: TRBV28; CDR3 protein: CASSQPRTGLHGYTF
V gene: TRBV7-6; CDR3 protein: CASSLEAEDREAFF
V gene: TRBV7-9; CDR3 protein: CASSFSEGTYEQYF
V gene: TRBV11-3; CDR3 protein: CASSPGTANTGELFF
V gene: TRBV2; CDR3 protein: CASSADLLGREAFF
V gene: TRBV6-1; CDR3 protein: CAGRTSHREYNEQFF
V gene: TRBV30; CDR3 protein: CAWSPGLAAISSYEQYF
V gene: TRBV15; CDR3 protein: CATRTSGNYEQYF
V gene: TRBV27; CDR3 protein: CASSLSGTPQNEQFF
V gene: TRBV29-1; CDR3 protein: CSVEDWQMNTGELFF
V gene: TRBV7-6; CDR3 protein: CASSLGRGSSYEQYF
V gene: TRBV10-3; CDR3 protein: CAIRTSGTYNEQFF
V gene: TRBV2; CDR3 protein: CASSWGVNEQFF
V gene: TRBV2; CDR3 protein: CATLTTGTPRTDTQYF
V gene: TRBV19; CDR3 protein: CASSIVGLAGSNEQFF
V gene: TRBV5-1; CDR3 protein: CASSPAVGSLTLHF
V gene: TRBV5-8; CDR3 protein: CASRGLAGGWNEQFF
V gene: TRBV28; CDR3 protein: CASSFPLRTSGSYEQFF
V gene: TRBV4-2; CDR3 protein: CASRQTSGNYNEQFF
V gene: TRBV6-4; CDR3 protein: CASSVRGIGPSGETQYF
V gene: TRBV6-1; CDR3 protein: CASSDKREGLGWDIQYF
V gene: TRBV6-5; CDR3 protein: CASSYSELAGELFF
V gene: TRBV15; CDR3 protein: CATSRDIEGYLANVLTF
V gene: TRBV27; CDR3 protein: CASSASGRPTHYEQYF
V gene: TRBV6-6; CDR3 protein: CASREQAQDTQYF
V gene: TRBV27; CDR3 protein: CASSLTGDYEQYF
V gene: TRBV28; CDR3 protein: CASSFDGQETQYF
V gene: TRBV27; CDR3 protein: CASRAGTGQTQYF
V gene: TRBV13; CDR3 protein: CASSLLGQGHYEQYF
V gene: TRBV7-8; CDR3 protein: CASSPRGNQETQYF
V gene: TRBV5-5; CDR3 protein: CASSVASGNTIYF
V gene: TRBV29-1; CDR3 protein: CSAPSDASYGYTF
V gene: TRBV29-1; CDR3 protein: CSVVPRLAGGGHEQFF
V gene: TRBV9; CDR3 protein: CASGGGSDEQYF
V gene: TRBV5-6; CDR3 protein: CASSRGQGNQPQHF
V gene: TRBV5-4; CDR3 protein: CASSLITRDNEQFF